What follows are 16 T cell receptor beta chains derived from one specimen sequenced in a study of technical replicates of blood from several donors. Sequencing used immunoSEQ multiplex PCR; TCRdb keeps in-frame clones, though not all of them. The sample has 14,000 or so clones, around 80% seen once; the top ten hold approximately 12%. Source material: PBMCs. These receptors were taken from a human donor in good health.

The chain combines TRBV7-7 with TRBJ2-3; D uncertain. Germline V gives CDR1 SSHAT, CDR2 FNYEAQ (reference sequence). The CDR3 covers 13 residues. V lost 5 bases and J 8 bases, leaving 14 bases between the germline ends. The DNA for the CDR3 is TGTGCCAGCAGCCGAACCCTTGGGCTTACGCAGTATTTT. Encoded protein: CASSRTLGLTQYF. Full variable domain (rest looked up from reference TRBV7-7 and TRBJ2-3): GAGVSQSPRYKVTKRGQDVTLRCDPISSHATLYWYQQALGQGPEFLTYFNYEAQPDKSGLPSDRFSAERPEGSISTLTIQRTEQRDSAMYRCASSRTLGLTQYFGPGTRLTVL.

V gene TRBV4-2 combines with J gene TRBJ2-5; 11 bases map to TRBD2. Germline V gives CDR1 LGHNA, CDR2 YNFKEQ. The V and J ends lost 5 bases and 4 bases, in that order; junction bases with no gene match: 0. The length of the CDR3 is 13 residues. This chain's CDR3 is CASSTSGRETQYF. The CDR3 coding sequence is TGTGCCAGCAGCACTAGCGGGAGAGAGACCCAGTACTTC.

This chain joins TRBV18 and TRBJ1-4, with D perhaps matching TRBD1 (6 bases). Looked up from germline, CDR1 is KGHSH and CDR2 is LQKENI. The CDR3 contains 14 residues. V lost 5 bases and J lost 5, with 12 bases in between. The CDR3 sequence: CASSEQGLNEKLFF. CDR3 nucleotide sequence: TGTGCCAGCTCAGAACAGGGTTTGAATGAAAAACTGTTTTTT. Variable domain in full (rest from reference TRBV18 and TRBJ1-4): NAGVMQNPRHLVRRRGQEARLRCSPMKGHSHVYWYRQLPEEGLKFMVYLQKENIIDESGMPKERFSAEFPKEGPSILRIQQVVRGDSAAYFCASSEQGLNEKLFFGSGTQLSVL.

This rearrangement joins TRBV5-4 to TRBJ2-3; the match to TRBD2 covers 10 bases. The V and J ends lost 1 base and 4 bases, in that order; junction bases with no gene match: 3. CDR1 is SGHNT, CDR2 YYREEE, per germline (reference sequence). This CDR3 contains 15 residues. The CDR3: CASSLTSGNPDTQYF. As DNA, the CDR3 is TGTGCCAGCAGCTTGACTAGCGGGAACCCAGATACGCAGTATTTT.

The rearrangement joins TRBV5-6 to TRBJ2-7, with TRBD2 matching 8 bases. The V and J ends lost 1 base and 4 bases, in that order; junction bases with no gene match: 7. The V gene's germline CDR1 is SGHDT and CDR2 YYEEEE. The CDR3 is 15 residues long. The CDR3 sequence is CASSLWAGGMYEQYF. CDR3 DNA: TGTGCCAGCAGCTTGTGGGCGGGAGGAATGTACGAGCAGTACTTC.

Only a few counts were recorded for this clone. CDR3 amino acids: CAWSTAGGNQPQHF. As DNA, the CDR3 is TGTGCCTGGAGTACGGCAGGGGGCAATCAGCCCCAGCATTTT. V and J are TRBV30 and TRBJ1-5; possible D gene TRBD1, 6 bases. This CDR3 contains 14 residues. Germline V gene data show CDR1 as GTSNPN and CDR2 as SVGIG (reference sequence). Trimming removed 2 bases at V and 2 bases at J, with 10 bases between.

The chain is built from TRBV27 and TRBJ2-7, with 9 bases fitting TRBD1. The CDR3 is 16 residues long. From germline, CDR1 is MNHEY and CDR2 SMNVEV (reference sequence). V dropped 4 bases and J dropped 1; count of bases not matched to a gene: 8. The CDR3 protein is CASSSARTGVSYEQYF. CDR3 sequence (DNA): TGTGCCAGCAGTTCTGCCCGGACAGGGGTTTCCTACGAGCAGTACTTC.

The chain has TRBV18 and TRBJ2-7; 9 bases fit TRBD1. This CDR3 spans 15 amino acids. The V segment lost 0 bases and the J segment 2 bases; nucleotides outside the gene matches: 2. Per germline, CDR1 KGHSH and CDR2 LQKENI. The CDR3 nucleotides read TGTGCCAGCTCACCACCGGGACAGGGAACCTACGAGCAGTACTTC. Translating it yields CASSPPGQGTYEQYF.

The chain recombines TRBV14 with TRBJ2-5, with D possibly matching TRBD2 (5 bases). The V gene's germline CDR1 is SGHDN and CDR2 FVKESK. V was trimmed by 7 bases and J by 1 base, leaving 10 bases between them. The CDR3 is made up of 13 amino acids. The CDR3 sequence is CASTGAAQETQYF. CDR3 bases: TGTGCCAGCACCGGAGCGGCCCAAGAGACCCAGTACTTC. The variable domain in full, with the rest retrieved from reference TRBV14 and TRBJ2-5, is EAGVTQFPSHSVIEKGQTVTLRCDPISGHDNLYWYRRVMGKEIKFLLHFVKESKQDESGMPNNRFLAERTGGTYSTLKVQPAELEDSGVYFCASTGAAQETQYFGPGTRLLVL.

In its sample, this clone was seen a few times. The V call is TRBV30, the J call TRBJ1-5; 10 bases fit TRBD1. The CDR3 is made up of 14 amino acids. The germline CDR1 and CDR2 sequences are GTSNPN and SVGIG (reference sequence). The V segment lost 0 bases and the J segment 5 bases; nucleotides outside the gene matches: 1. Written as DNA, the CDR3 is TGTGCCTGGAGTGTGACAGGGGGCGATCAGCCCCAGCATTTT. Translation gives CAWSVTGGDQPQHF.

The chain couples TRBV5-1 to TRBJ2-1; D may be TRBD1 (5 bases). The CDR3 totals 15 residues. Trimming stripped 0 bases from V and 8 bases from J, with 15 bases between. Germline-derived CDR1 and CDR2 are SGHRS and YFSETQ. CDR3 residues: CASSLGMVRGDEQFF. DNA of the CDR3: TGCGCCAGCAGCTTGGGGATGGTAAGGGGCGATGAGCAGTTCTTC.

This chain links TRBV18 with TRBJ2-1; 10 positions agree with TRBD1. The CDR3 is made up of 14 amino acids. Germline values: CDR1 KGHSH, CDR2 LQKENI. The ends lost 3 bases at V and 6 bases at J; junction bases unmatched: 2. CDR3 in amino acids: CASSPGTGVNEQFF. DNA of the CDR3: TGTGCCAGCTCACCCGGGACAGGGGTCAATGAGCAGTTCTTC.

The rearrangement uses TRBV7-6 and TRBJ2-7; the D gene is possibly TRBD2 (5 bases). V lost 5 bases and J lost 2, with 13 bases in between. This CDR3 region has 14 residues. Germline V gene sequence: CDR1 SGHVS, CDR2 FNYEAQ. Written as DNA, the CDR3 is TGTGCCAGCAGCCCACCCGGGGAGCCCTACGAGCAGTACTTC. Translating gives CASSPPGEPYEQYF.

The V call is TRBV7-9, the J call TRBJ1-5, with D possibly matching TRBD1 (5 bases). The V end lost 1 base, the J end lost 0 bases, and 13 bases lay between the germline ends. This CDR3 is 17 amino acids long. Per the germline V gene, CDR1 is SEHNR and CDR2 is FQNEAQ (reference sequence). The DNA for the CDR3 is TGTGCCAGCAGCTTAGGCCATGACAGCCTTAGCAATCAGCCCCAGCATTTT. It yields the protein CASSLGHDSLSNQPQHF. The complete variable domain, with remaining parts taken from reference TRBV7-9 and TRBJ1-5, reads DTGVSQNPRHKITKRGQNVTFRCDPISEHNRLYWYRQTLGQGPEFLTYFQNEAQLEKSRLLSDRFSAERPKGSFSTLEIQRTEQGDSAMYLCASSLGHDSLSNQPQHFGDGTRLSIL.

The rearrangement uses TRBV15 and TRBJ2-1, with 11 bases matching TRBD2. Germline V gene sequence: CDR1 LNHNV, CDR2 YYDKDF (reference sequence). CDR3 length: 17 residues. The V and J ends lost 0 bases and 7 bases, in that order; junction bases with no gene match: 8. CDR3 residues: CATSRDTLAGVENEQFF. In DNA form, the CDR3 reads TGTGCCACCAGCAGAGATACACTAGCGGGAGTGGAAAATGAGCAGTTCTTC.

V gene TRBV4-2 combines with J gene TRBJ2-6; D remains ambiguous. Trimming removed 0 bases at V and 0 bases at J, with 3 bases between. There are 15 residues in the CDR3. Germline CDR1 and CDR2: LGHNA and YNFKEQ. For the CDR3, the DNA is TGTGCCAGCAGCCAAGACAACTCTGGGGCCAACGTCCTGACTTTC. Encoded protein: CASSQDNSGANVLTF.